Sequencing of this T cell receptor (beta chain) was carried out in a study of blood T cell repertoires in COVID-19. The CDR3 totals 15 residues. V lost 6 bases, J lost 2 bases, and 8 bases stayed unmatched. Germline CDR1 and CDR2: SGHNT and YYREEE (reference sequence). As handled by the study authors: Reference gene primer amplification gave nucleated cell count estimates. Some clones are missing from TCRdb's copy, which holds only in-frame ones; the method was immunoSEQ multiplex PCR. V and J calls and clone size are given by that table; D and trimming were obtained from the DNA. The data hold 100,000 to 150,000 clones, with under 90% observed a single time.

The sequenced sample consisted of peripheral blood. The chain joins TRBV5-4 to TRBJ2-5; TRBD2 matches at 9 bases. This receptor was obtained from a woman in her sixties or seventies with acute or convalescent COVID-19. CDR3 protein: CASKLASGVQETQYF. CDR3 nucleotides: TGTGCCAGCAAACTGGCTAGCGGGGTTCAAGAGACCCAGTACTTC.